The clone carrying this T cell receptor beta chain was picked up one time. Per the original data handling: Amplification with reference gene primers provided the estimates of nucleated cell counts. Generated by immunoSEQ multiplex PCR, the TCRdb table keeps only in-frame clones and is missing some. D and trimming come from the DNA, and the V and J calls and clone size come from that table. Altogether over 15,000 clones are present, about 81% being singletons, with the ten largest covering over 7.5%. The data were taken from a study of blood T cell repertoires in COVID-19. Across the whole study: Material from acute and convalescent COVID-19 was sourced from the United States, Italy and Spain. T cells, B-cell-depleted T cells, or PBMCs supplied cDNA or gDNA.

The CDR3 runs 15 residues. Trimming left V 3 bases short and J 0 bases short, with 11 bases between. CDR1 is SEHNR and CDR2 is FQNEAQ in the germline V gene (reference sequence). V is TRBV7-9 and J is TRBJ1-2; D not certain. The sequence came from a man between 60 and 75 years old with acute or convalescent COVID-19. What was sequenced was peripheral blood. Here the CDR3 reads CASSLWSTPNYGYTF. The DNA for the CDR3 is TGTGCCAGCAGCTTGTGGTCTACTCCTAACTATGGCTACACCTTC.